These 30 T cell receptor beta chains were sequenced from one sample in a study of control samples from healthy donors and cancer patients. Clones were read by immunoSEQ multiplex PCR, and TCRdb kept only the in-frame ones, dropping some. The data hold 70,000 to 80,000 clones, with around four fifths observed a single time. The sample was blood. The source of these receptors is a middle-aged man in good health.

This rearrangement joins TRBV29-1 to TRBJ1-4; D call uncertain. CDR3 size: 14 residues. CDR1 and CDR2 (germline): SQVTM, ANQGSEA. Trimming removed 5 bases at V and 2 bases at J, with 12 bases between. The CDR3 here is CSVHSLNTNEKLFF. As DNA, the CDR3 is TGCAGCGTTCACAGTCTTAATACTAATGAAAAACTGTTTTTT.

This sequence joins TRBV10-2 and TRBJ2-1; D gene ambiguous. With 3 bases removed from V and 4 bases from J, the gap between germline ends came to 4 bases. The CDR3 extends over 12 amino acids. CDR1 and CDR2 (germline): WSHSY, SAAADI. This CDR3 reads CASSDRYNEQFF. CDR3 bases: TGCGCCAGCAGTGACCGGTACAATGAGCAGTTCTTC.

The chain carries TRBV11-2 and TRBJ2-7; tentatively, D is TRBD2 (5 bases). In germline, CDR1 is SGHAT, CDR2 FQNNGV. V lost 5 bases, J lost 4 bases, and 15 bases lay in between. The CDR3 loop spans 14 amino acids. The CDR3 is CASSPTRGSYEQYF. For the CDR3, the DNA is TGTGCCAGCAGCCCGACCCGGGGTTCGTACGAGCAGTACTTC.

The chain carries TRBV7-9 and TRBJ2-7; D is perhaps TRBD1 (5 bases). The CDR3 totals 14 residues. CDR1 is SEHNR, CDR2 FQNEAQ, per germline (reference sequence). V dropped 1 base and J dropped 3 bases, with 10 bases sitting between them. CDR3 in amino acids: CASSLDLTVYEQYF. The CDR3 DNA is TGTGCCAGCAGCTTAGATTTGACAGTCTACGAGCAGTACTTC.

The CDR3 is CASRQGGDYGYTF. The CDR3 DNA follows: TGTGCCAGCAGGCAGGGGGGGGACTATGGCTACACCTTC. V and J are TRBV7-2 and TRBJ1-2; TRBD1 agrees at 7 bases. Germline V gives CDR1 SGHTA, CDR2 FQGNSA. This CDR3 region has 13 residues. Unmatched junction bases numbered 4, after V lost 6 bases and J lost 3 bases.

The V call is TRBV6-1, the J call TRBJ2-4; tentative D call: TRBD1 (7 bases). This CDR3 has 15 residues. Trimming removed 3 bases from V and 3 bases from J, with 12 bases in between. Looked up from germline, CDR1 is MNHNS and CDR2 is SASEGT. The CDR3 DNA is TGTGCCAGCAGTGACAGGGGGGTGGGCAAAAACATTCAGTACTTC. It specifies CASSDRGVGKNIQYF.

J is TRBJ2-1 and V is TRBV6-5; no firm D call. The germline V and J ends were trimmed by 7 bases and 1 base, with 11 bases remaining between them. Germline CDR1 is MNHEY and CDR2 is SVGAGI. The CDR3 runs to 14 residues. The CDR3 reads CASTGGTSYNEQFF. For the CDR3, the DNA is TGTGCCAGCACTGGCGGTACATCCTACAATGAGCAGTTCTTC.

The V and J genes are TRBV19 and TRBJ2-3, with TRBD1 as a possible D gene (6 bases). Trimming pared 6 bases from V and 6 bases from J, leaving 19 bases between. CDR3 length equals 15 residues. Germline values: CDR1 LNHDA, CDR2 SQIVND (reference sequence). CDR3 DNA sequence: TGTGCCAGTAGGGCCTTCCGGGACAAACGGGATACGCAGTATTTT. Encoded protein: CASRAFRDKRDTQYF.

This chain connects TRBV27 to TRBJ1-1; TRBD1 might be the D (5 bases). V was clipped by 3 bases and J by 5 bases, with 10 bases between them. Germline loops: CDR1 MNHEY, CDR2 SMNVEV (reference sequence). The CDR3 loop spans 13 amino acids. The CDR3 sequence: CASSFRGGTEAFF. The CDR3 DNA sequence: TGTGCCAGCAGTTTTAGGGGTGGGACTGAAGCTTTCTTT.

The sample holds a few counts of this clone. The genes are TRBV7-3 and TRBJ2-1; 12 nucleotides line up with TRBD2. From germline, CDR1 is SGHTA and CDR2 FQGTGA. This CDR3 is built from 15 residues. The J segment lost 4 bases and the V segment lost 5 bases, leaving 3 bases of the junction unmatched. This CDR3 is CASSLGLAGYNEQFF. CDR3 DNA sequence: TGTGCCAGCAGCCTTGGACTAGCGGGATACAATGAGCAGTTCTTC.

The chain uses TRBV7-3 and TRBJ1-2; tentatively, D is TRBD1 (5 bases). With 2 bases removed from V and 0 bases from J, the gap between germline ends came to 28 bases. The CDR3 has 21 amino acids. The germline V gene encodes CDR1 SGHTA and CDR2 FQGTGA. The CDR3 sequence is CASSLQAMRGTGMLPNYGYTF. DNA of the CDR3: TGTGCCAGCAGCTTACAGGCAATGAGAGGAACAGGAATGCTACCTAACTATGGCTACACCTTC.

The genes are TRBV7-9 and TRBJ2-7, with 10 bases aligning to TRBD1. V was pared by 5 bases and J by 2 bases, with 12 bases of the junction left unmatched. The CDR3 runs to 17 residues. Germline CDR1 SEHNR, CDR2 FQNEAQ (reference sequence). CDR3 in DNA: TGTGCCAGCAGCCCCAACCCAAGGGACAGGGGAGCCTACGAGCAGTACTTC. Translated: CASSPNPRDRGAYEQYF.

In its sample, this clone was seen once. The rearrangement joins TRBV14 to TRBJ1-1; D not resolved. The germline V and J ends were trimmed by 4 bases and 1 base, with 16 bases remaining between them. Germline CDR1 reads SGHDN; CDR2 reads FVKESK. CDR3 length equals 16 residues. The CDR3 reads CASSLLTGGKNTEAFF. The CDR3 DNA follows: TGTGCCAGCAGCCTGCTTACGGGCGGAAAGAACACTGAAGCTTTCTTT.

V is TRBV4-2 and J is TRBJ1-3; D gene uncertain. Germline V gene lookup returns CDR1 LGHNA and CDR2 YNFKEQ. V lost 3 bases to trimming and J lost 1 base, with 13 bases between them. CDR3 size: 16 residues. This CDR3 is CASSQPNVDSGNTIYF. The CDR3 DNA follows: TGTGCCAGCAGCCAGCCCAACGTGGATTCTGGAAACACCATATATTTT.

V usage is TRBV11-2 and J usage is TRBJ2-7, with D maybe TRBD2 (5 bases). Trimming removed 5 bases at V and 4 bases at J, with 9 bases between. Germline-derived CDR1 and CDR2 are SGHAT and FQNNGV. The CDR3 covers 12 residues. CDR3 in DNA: TGTGCCAGCAGCATCACTAGTTACGAGCAGTACTTC. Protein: CASSITSYEQYF.

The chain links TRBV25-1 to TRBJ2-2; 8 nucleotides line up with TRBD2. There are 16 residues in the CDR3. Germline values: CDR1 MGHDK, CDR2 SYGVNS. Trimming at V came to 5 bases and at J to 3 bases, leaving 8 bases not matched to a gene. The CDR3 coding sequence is TGTGCCAGCAGTCCCATGGGACTAGTGCACACCGGGGAGCTGTTTTTT. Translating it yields CASSPMGLVHTGELFF.

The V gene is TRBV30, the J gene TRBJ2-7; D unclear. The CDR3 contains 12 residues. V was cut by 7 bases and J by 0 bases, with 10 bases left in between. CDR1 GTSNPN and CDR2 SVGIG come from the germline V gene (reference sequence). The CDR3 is CALGPSSYEQYF. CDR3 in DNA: TGTGCCTTGGGTCCGAGCTCCTACGAGCAGTACTTC.

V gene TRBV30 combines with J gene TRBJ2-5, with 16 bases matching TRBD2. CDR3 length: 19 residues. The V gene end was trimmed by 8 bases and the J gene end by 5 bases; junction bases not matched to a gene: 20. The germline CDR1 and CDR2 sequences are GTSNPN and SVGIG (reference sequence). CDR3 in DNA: TGTGCCATGAACATACCGGGACTAGCGGGAGGGCCGGGAGCGGAGACCCAGTACTTC. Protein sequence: CAMNIPGLAGGPGAETQYF.

CDR3 protein: CASSLGGEGEQYF. The CDR3, as DNA: TGTGCCAGCAGCCTGGGCGGCGAAGGGGAGCAGTACTTC. V usage is TRBV7-2 and J usage is TRBJ2-7; unclear D gene. Germline V gene data show CDR1 as SGHTA and CDR2 as FQGNSA. The CDR3 spans 13 residues. Deletions cut 5 bases from V and 7 bases from J, with 15 bases between.

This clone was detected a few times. CDR3 coding DNA: TGTGCCTGGGTCGACGGCAGTAACTATGGCTACACCTTC. It translates to CAWVDGSNYGYTF. The chain recombines TRBV30 with TRBJ1-2; D is uncertain. Germline assignment: CDR1 GTSNPN and CDR2 SVGIG (reference sequence). V was trimmed by 5 bases and J by 1 base, leaving 11 bases between them. CDR3 length equals 13 residues.

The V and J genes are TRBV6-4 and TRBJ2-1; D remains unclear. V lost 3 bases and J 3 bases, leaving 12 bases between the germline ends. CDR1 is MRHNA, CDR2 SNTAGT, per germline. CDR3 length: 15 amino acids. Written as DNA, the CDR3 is TGTGCCAGCAGTGAGTCAGCTCAGGACTACAATGAGCAGTTCTTC. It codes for CASSESAQDYNEQFF.

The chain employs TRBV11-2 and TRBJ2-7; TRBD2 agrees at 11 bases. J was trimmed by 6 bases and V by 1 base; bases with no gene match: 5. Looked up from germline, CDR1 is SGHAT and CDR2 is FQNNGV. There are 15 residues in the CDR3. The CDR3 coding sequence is TGTGCCAGCAGCTTAGTAGCGGGAGGGCCCTCCGAGCAGTACTTC. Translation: CASSLVAGGPSEQYF. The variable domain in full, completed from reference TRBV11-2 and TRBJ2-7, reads EAGVAQSPRYKIIEKRQSVAFWCNPISGHATLYWYQQILGQGPKLLIQFQNNGVVDDSQLPKDRFSAERLKGVDSTLKIQPAKLEDSAVYLCASSLVAGGPSEQYFGPGTRLTVT.

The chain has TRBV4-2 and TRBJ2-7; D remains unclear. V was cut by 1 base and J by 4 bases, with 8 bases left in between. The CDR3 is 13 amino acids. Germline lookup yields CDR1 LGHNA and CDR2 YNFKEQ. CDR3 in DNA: TGTGCCAGCAGCCAAGGACACGGGTACGAGCAGTACTTC. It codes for CASSQGHGYEQYF.

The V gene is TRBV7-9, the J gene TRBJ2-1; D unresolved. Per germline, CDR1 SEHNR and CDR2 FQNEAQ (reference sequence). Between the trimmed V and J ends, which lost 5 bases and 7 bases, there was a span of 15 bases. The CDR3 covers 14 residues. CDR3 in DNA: TGTGCCAGCAGCCCGTCCCACTATGTTAATGAGCAGTTCTTC. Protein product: CASSPSHYVNEQFF.

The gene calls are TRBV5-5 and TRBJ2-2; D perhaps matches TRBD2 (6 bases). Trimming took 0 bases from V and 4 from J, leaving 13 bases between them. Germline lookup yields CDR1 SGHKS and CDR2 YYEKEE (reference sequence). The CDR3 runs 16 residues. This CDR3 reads CASSLGPAGLTGELFF. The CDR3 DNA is TGTGCCAGCAGCTTGGGTCCAGCGGGCCTCACCGGGGAGCTGTTTTTT.

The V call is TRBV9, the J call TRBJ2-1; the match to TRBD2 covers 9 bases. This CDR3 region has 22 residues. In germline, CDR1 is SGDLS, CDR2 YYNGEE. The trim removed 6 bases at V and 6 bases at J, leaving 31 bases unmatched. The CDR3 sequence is CASTPGLAPGGLSFLSSNEQFF. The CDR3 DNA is TGTGCCAGCACCCCGGGACTAGCTCCCGGGGGGTTGTCCTTTCTCTCTTCCAATGAGCAGTTCTTC.

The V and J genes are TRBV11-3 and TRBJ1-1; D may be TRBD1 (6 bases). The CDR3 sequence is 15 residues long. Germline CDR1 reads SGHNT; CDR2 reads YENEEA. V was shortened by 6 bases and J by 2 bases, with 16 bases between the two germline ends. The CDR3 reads CASREGGRPNTEAFF. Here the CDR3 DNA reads TGTGCCAGCAGGGAGGGGGGCCGCCCCAACACTGAAGCTTTCTTT. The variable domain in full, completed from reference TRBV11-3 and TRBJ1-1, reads EAGVVQSPRYKIIEKKQPVAFWCNPISGHNTLYWYLQNLGQGPELLIRYENEEAVDDSQLPKDRFSAERLKGVDSTLKIQPAELGDSAVYLCASREGGRPNTEAFFGQGTRLTVV.

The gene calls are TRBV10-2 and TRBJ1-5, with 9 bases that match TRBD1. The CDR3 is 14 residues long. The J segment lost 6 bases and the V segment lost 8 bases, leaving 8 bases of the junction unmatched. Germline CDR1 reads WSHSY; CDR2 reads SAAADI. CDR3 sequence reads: CASQPGQGFQPQHF. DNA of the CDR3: TGCGCCAGCCAACCGGGACAGGGCTTTCAGCCCCAGCATTTT.

The chain's CDR3 is CASSTGQGSTDTQYF. CDR3 DNA sequence: TGTGCCAGCAGCACGGGACAGGGCAGCACAGATACGCAGTATTTT. V gene TRBV11-3 combines with J gene TRBJ2-3, with TRBD1 matching over 9 bases. In germline, CDR1 is SGHNT, CDR2 YENEEA. This CDR3 comprises 15 residues. V lost 5 bases, J lost 0 bases, and 3 bases stayed unmatched.

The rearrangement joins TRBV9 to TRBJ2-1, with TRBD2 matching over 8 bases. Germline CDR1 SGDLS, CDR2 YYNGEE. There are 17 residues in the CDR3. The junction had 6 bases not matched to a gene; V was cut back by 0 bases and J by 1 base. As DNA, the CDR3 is TGTGCCAGCAGCGTAGGTAGCGGGGTTCGGTCCTACAATGAGCAGTTCTTC. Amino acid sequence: CASSVGSGVRSYNEQFF.